The table lists the clone carrying this TCR beta chain with a few counts. The antigen is undetermined. The sample is drawn from a study of identical twins. Study-level results: Invariant populations such as MAIT and iNKT cells could partly muddle zero-insertion analyses. Twin sharing of out-of-frame TCR alpha was underestimated by models in monozygotic pairs. While abundant cord blood beta clonotypes carried fewer insertions, memory repertoires showed no such pattern.

Between the trimmed V and J ends, which lost 7 bases and 4 bases, there was a span of 13 bases. The CDR3 contains 13 residues. CDR1 and CDR2 from the germline V gene are SEHNR and FQNEAQ (reference sequence). Each CDR3 protein is one row after TCRdb ran MiXCR on the 5' RACE reads. The table lists approximately 600,000 distinct CDR3 sequences, approximately 10% of them singletons. These data were likewise used in another study, on yellow fever vaccine responses in identical twins.

The rearrangement uses TRBV7-9 and TRBJ1-1; no definite D call. Sequenced input: PBMCs. The TCR comes from a woman between 18 and 30 years old in good health. The CDR3 reads CASTPVFVTEAFF. CDR3 sequence (DNA): TGTGCCAGCACACCCGTATTCGTCACTGAAGCTTTCTTT.